The 20 T cell receptor beta chains reported below all come from one sample, sequenced in a study of shared clonotypes between healthy human individuals. Clones were sequenced by immunoSEQ multiplex PCR, and TCRdb holds only the in-frame ones, with some missing. Of more than 2,000,000 clones listed, approximately 92% are singletons. The specimen sequenced was naive CD4+ T cells sorted from blood. Subset indicated: CD45RA+ positively selected. The source of these receptors is a man younger than 30 in good health.

The genes are TRBV30 and TRBJ1-2; 8 nucleotides line up with TRBD1. The CDR3 extends over 11 amino acids. The germline V gene encodes CDR1 GTSNPN and CDR2 SVGIG (reference sequence). V was pared by 3 bases and J by 12 bases, with 6 bases of the junction left unmatched. This CDR3 is CAWRRAGGNTF. In DNA form, the CDR3 reads TGTGCCTGGAGAAGGGCAGGGGGCAACACCTTC.

This clone has only one observation. J is TRBJ2-7 and V is TRBV6-5, with D perhaps matching TRBD1 or TRBD2 (6 bases each). The CDR3 consists of 11 residues. V lost 4 bases and J lost 12, with 13 bases in between. CDR1 is MNHEY, CDR2 SVGAGI, per germline. CDR3: CASSLGGRSYF. CDR3 DNA: TGTGCCAGCAGTTTGGGGGGCAGGTCGTACTTC.

This chain connects TRBV6-5 to TRBJ2-5; no clear D. The DNA end is a closer match to TRBJ2-7, so the J assignment may be wrong. This CDR3 is 14 amino acids long. In germline, CDR1 is MNHEY, CDR2 SVGAGI. The CDR3 spells CASRRDTGFYEQYF. The CDR3 DNA follows: TGTGCCAGCCGACGCGACACTGGCTTCTACGAGCAGTACTTC.

This chain joins TRBV5-1 and TRBJ2-6; the match to TRBD1 covers 10 bases. The germline V gene encodes CDR1 SGHRS and CDR2 YFSETQ. The length of the CDR3 is 19 residues. The V and J ends lost 1 base and 0 bases, in that order; junction bases with no gene match: 7. The CDR3 protein is CASSLRRDRGPSGANVLTF. In nucleotides, the CDR3 is TGCGCCAGCAGCTTGAGACGGGACAGGGGCCCCTCTGGGGCCAACGTCCTGACTTTC.

The chain couples TRBV23-1 to TRBJ1-6, with TRBD1 matching 9 bases. TRBV23-1 is noted as an ORF with a role that remains uncertain. The CDR3 spans 15 residues. V lost 5 bases to trimming and J lost 9 bases; unmatched junction nucleotides: 8. CDR3: CASSSGTGSISPLHF. CDR3 DNA sequence: TGCGCCAGCAGTAGCGGGACAGGGAGCATTTCACCCCTCCACTTT.

The chain uses TRBV30 and TRBJ1-2; D call uncertain. V lost 5 bases and J 6 bases, leaving 25 bases between the germline ends. This CDR3 has 16 residues. Germline-derived CDR1 and CDR2 are GTSNPN and SVGIG (reference sequence). The CDR3 DNA sequence: TGTGCCTGGTCGCCCCTTGCCGCCCCCTACTGGGATGGCTACACCTTC. Translating gives CAWSPLAAPYWDGYTF.

The chain recombines TRBV9 with TRBJ1-4; 7 nucleotides agree with TRBD1. This CDR3 has 16 amino acids. V lost 0 bases to trimming and J lost 8 bases; unmatched junction nucleotides: 10. The germline V gene encodes CDR1 SGDLS and CDR2 YYNGEE. CDR3 amino acids: CASSVATGAGQEKLFF. In nucleotides, the CDR3 is TGTGCCAGCAGCGTAGCTACAGGGGCCGGGCAAGAAAAACTGTTTTTT. The complete variable domain, with remaining parts taken from reference TRBV9 and TRBJ1-4, reads DSGVTQTPKHLITATGQRVTLRCSPRSGDLSVYWYQQSLDQGLQFLIQYYNGEERAKGNILERFSAQQFPDLHSELNLSSLELGDSALYFCASSVATGAGQEKLFFGSGTQLSVL.

The chain has TRBV6-5 and TRBJ1-5, with D unclear. This CDR3 is built from 12 residues. Per germline, CDR1 MNHEY and CDR2 SVGAGI. Between the trimmed V and J ends, which lost 5 bases and 4 bases, there was a span of 6 bases. CDR3 region: CASSKKNQPQHF. The CDR3 coding sequence is TGTGCCAGCAGTAAGAAGAATCAGCCCCAGCATTTT.

This chain links TRBV15 with TRBJ2-7; TRBD2 matches 8 bases. From germline, CDR1 is LNHNV and CDR2 YYDKDF (reference sequence). The CDR3 is 15 residues long. V lost 0 bases, J lost 4 bases, and 5 bases stayed unmatched. The CDR3 DNA is TGTGCCACCAGCAGAGATCGAGCGGGAGTTTACGAGCAGTACTTC. Its translation: CATSRDRAGVYEQYF. Full variable domain (remainder filled in from reference TRBV15 and TRBJ2-7): DAMVIQNPRYQVTQFGKPVTLSCSQTLNHNVMYWYQQKSSQAPKLLFHYYDKDFNNEADTPDNFQSRRPNTSFCFLDIRSPGLGDTAMYLCATSRDRAGVYEQYFGPGTRLTVT.

The J gene is TRBJ2-1, the V gene TRBV4-2; TRBD2 matches 7 bases. Germline V gene sequence: CDR1 LGHNA, CDR2 YNFKEQ. V dropped 0 bases and J dropped 0; count of bases not matched to a gene: 5. This CDR3 region has 17 residues. In DNA form, the CDR3 reads TGTGCCAGCAGCCAAGATTGGCGGGGGAGCTCCTACAATGAGCAGTTCTTC. Amino acid sequence: CASSQDWRGSSYNEQFF.

This rearrangement joins TRBV4-3 to TRBJ1-4, with 7 nucleotides matching TRBD1. Germline CDR1 and CDR2: LGHNA and YSLEER. Trimming took 4 bases from V and 6 from J; bases not matched to a gene: 8. The CDR3 extends over 15 amino acids. CDR3 protein: CASSRAEGQHEKLFF. As DNA, the CDR3 is TGCGCCAGCAGCCGGGCGGAGGGACAGCATGAAAAACTGTTTTTT.

This clone has just a few counts. The chain couples TRBV7-9 to TRBJ1-2, with 8 bases identical to TRBD1. This CDR3 contains 13 residues. V shed 4 bases, J shed 9 bases, and the junction held 7 bases outside the gene matches. The germline V gene encodes CDR1 SEHNR and CDR2 FQNEAQ (reference sequence). CDR3 sequence: CASSSKTGDRYTF. The DNA of the CDR3 is TGTGCCAGCAGCTCAAAGACAGGGGATCGCTACACCTTC. Full variable domain (remainder filled in from reference TRBV7-9 and TRBJ1-2): DTGVSQNPRHKITKRGQNVTFRCDPISEHNRLYWYRQTLGQGPEFLTYFQNEAQLEKSRLLSDRFSAERPKGSFSTLEIQRTEQGDSAMYLCASSSKTGDRYTFGSGTRLTVV.

This clone has just a few counts. This sample also contains other DNA sequences that code for the same CDR3. V is TRBV5-1 and J is TRBJ1-5; a possible D gene is TRBD1 (6 bases). The CDR3 has 14 amino acids. The germline V gene has CDR1 SGHRS and CDR2 YFSETQ. V was trimmed by 3 bases and J by 2 bases, leaving 9 bases between them. The CDR3 sequence is CASSSGDGNQPQHF. The CDR3 DNA reads as TGCGCCAGCAGCTCAGGGGACGGCAATCAGCCCCAGCATTTT.

The V and J genes are TRBV28 and TRBJ1-2; 7 nucleotides agree with TRBD1. After removal of 4 bases from V and 7 bases from J, the junction contained 3 bases not matched to a gene. The CDR3 runs to 12 residues. Germline loops: CDR1 MDHEN, CDR2 SYDVKM. The CDR3 spells CASSSYRGGYTF. In DNA, the CDR3 is TGTGCCAGCAGTTCCTACAGGGGTGGCTACACCTTC.

CDR3 amino acids: CARSIDIAGLADTQYF. The CDR3, as DNA: TGTGCCAGAAGCATCGATATAGCGGGATTAGCAGATACGCAGTATTTT. J is TRBJ2-3 and V is TRBV5-3; the match to TRBD2 covers 8 bases. TRBV5-3 is designated an ORF whose function remains uncertain. The CDR3 length is 16 residues. After removal of 4 bases from V and 4 bases from J, the junction contained 11 bases not matched to a gene.

The rearrangement links TRBV2 to TRBJ1-1, with D possibly TRBD1 on 5 matching bases. The CDR3 consists of 13 residues. V was pared by 6 bases and J by 0 bases, with 8 bases between. Germline lookup yields CDR1 SNHLY and CDR2 FYNNEI. The CDR3 nucleotides read TGTGCCAGCAGACCGACAGTGAACACTGAAGCTTTCTTT. Its translation is CASRPTVNTEAFF.

The rearrangement joins TRBV5-5 to TRBJ2-7, with 7 bases that match TRBD2. J was trimmed by 2 bases and V by 7 bases; bases with no gene match: 3. The germline gives CDR1 SGHKS, CDR2 YYEKEE (reference sequence). The CDR3 has 12 residues. CDR3 sequence reads: CASGDYAYEQYF. The CDR3 nucleotides read TGTGCCAGCGGGGACTATGCCTACGAGCAGTACTTC.

This chain connects TRBV5-1 to TRBJ1-4; D perhaps matches TRBD1 (5 bases). The CDR3 sequence is 17 residues long. The V end was cut by 4 bases, the J end by 0 bases, with 16 bases between. From germline, CDR1 is SGHRS and CDR2 YFSETQ. Here the CDR3 reads CASSQNPGTATNEKLFF. CDR3 DNA: TGCGCCAGCAGCCAGAACCCTGGGACCGCAACTAATGAAAAACTGTTTTTT.

This rearrangement joins TRBV6-5 to TRBJ2-7; no reliable D call. V lost 5 bases, J lost 2 bases, and 13 bases lay in between. CDR3 length: 14 amino acids. In germline, CDR1 is MNHEY, CDR2 SVGAGI. CDR3 coding DNA: TGTGCCAGCAGTCGGCTGATAAGTCCCTACGAGCAGTACTTC. This sequence encodes CASSRLISPYEQYF.

The CDR3 bases are TGTGCCAGCAGCCGCGCCCCCCAGGAAGTGAACACTGAAGCTTTCTTT. It specifies CASSRAPQEVNTEAFF. The V and J genes are TRBV5-4 and TRBJ1-1; no definite D call. The germline gives CDR1 SGHNT, CDR2 YYREEE (reference sequence). CDR3 length equals 16 residues. V lost 4 bases and J 0 bases, leaving 16 bases between the germline ends.